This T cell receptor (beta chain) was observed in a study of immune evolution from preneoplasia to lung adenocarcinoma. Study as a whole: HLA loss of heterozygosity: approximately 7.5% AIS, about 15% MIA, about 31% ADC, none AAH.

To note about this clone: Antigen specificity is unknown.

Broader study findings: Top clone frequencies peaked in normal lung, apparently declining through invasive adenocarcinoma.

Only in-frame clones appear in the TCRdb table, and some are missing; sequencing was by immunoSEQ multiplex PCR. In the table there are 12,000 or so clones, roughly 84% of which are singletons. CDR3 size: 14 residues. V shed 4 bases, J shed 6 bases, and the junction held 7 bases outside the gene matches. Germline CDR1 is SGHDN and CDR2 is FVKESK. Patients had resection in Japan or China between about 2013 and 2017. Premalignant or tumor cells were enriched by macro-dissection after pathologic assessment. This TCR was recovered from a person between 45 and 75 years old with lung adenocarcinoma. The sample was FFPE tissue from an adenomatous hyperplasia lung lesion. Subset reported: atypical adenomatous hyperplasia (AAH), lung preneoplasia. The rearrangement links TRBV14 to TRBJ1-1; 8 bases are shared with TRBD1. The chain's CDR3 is CASSRSGGLPEAFF. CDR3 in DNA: TGTGCCAGCAGCCGATCAGGGGGCCTACCTGAAGCTTTCTTT.